This T cell receptor beta chain was captured by sequencing in a study of cytomegalovirus exposure and HLA in healthy donors. Study observations and caveats: A later analysis reportedly found that, within productive TCRs, an Asian-associated ancestry cluster had fewer N-insertions than the mean observed across the approximately 700 donors. Cytomegalovirus status was reportedly diagnosed by the classifier with high specificity and sensitivity. Within an earlier analysis, most TCR beta V segments proved productive either about 90% or about 30% of the time.

It was with 60 Vbeta and 13 Jbeta primers that the PCR ran. Produced via immunoSEQ multiplex PCR; TCRdb's table is partial and in-frame only. This table has 90,000 to 130,000 clones, under 85% appearing once. Concerning this clone: Its specificity is unknown.

This CDR3 spans 16 amino acids. J was trimmed by 5 bases and V by 2 bases; bases with no gene match: 8. Germline CDR1 reads SGHNT; CDR2 reads YENEEA. The chain carries TRBV11-3 and TRBJ2-1; 8 bases agree with TRBD2. This TCR came from a man between 25 and 39 years old in good health and CMV-seropositive. The sequenced sample was PBMCs. Written as DNA, the CDR3 is TGTGCCAGCAGCTTAAGTGAGCTAGCGGGTCACAATGAGCAGTTCTTC. Its protein product is CASSLSELAGHNEQFF.